Sequencing of this T cell receptor (beta chain) was carried out in a study of blood T cell repertoires in COVID-19. Study details: The United States, Italy and Spain supplied acute and convalescent COVID-19 samples. PBMCs, B-cell-depleted T cells, or T cells provided the cDNA or gDNA that made up the material.

Libraries were prepared by immunoSEQ multiplex PCR; TCRdb keeps only in-frame clonotypes and omits some of them. There are about 3,800 clones in the sample; roughly nine tenths occur only once, and approximately 6.6% lies in the top ten. This receptor was taken from a man aged 45 to 65 with active COVID-19. What was sequenced was peripheral blood.

DNA of the CDR3: TGTGCCAGCAGCGTAGGGCTAGCGGGATGGGAGACCCAGTACTTC. Amino acid sequence: CASSVGLAGWETQYF. The V call is TRBV9, the J call TRBJ2-5; TRBD2 matches at 9 bases. The germline V gene has CDR1 SGDLS and CDR2 YYNGEE. The V segment lost 0 bases and the J segment 5 bases; nucleotides outside the gene matches: 5. This CDR3 has 15 amino acids.